This T cell receptor (beta chain) stems from a study of T cells expressing NK-cell markers. Study-level information: CD3+CD56+NKG2C+, CD3+CD56+NKG2C- and CD3+CD56-NKG2C+ T cells, once sorted, supplied the TCR beta repertoires. The authors sequenced eight donors, of whom seven were HCMV-seropositive and one was seronegative. Whole-study results and caveats: Top CD8+ clonotypes included the dominant CD3+CD56+NKG2C+ clonotypes in several donors.

As concerns this clonotype: Antigen unknown.

The cDNA for TCR beta came from 5'RACE template switching with UMIs. Reanalyzing the 5' RACE reads, TCRdb keeps one entry per CDR3 protein, without DNA. The table gives 200,000 to 300,000 distinct CDR3 sequences; the top ten clones make up more than 3.5% of it. The receptor was isolated from a woman aged 18 to 69 in good health. What was sequenced was blood T cells: a sorted CD56 or NKG2C T cell subset, CD4+ or CD8+ T cells, or bulk PBMC T cells (not recorded which).

CDR3: CSVIDGTKNIQYF. The chain recombines TRBV29-1 with TRBJ2-4. This CDR3 has 13 residues. The germline gives CDR1 SQVTM, CDR2 ANQGSEA.